This T cell receptor (beta chain) comes out of a study of control samples from healthy donors and cancer patients. The repertoire was sequenced with immunoSEQ multiplex PCR; TCRdb's copy has only in-frame clones and lacks some. Here the sample spans about 46,000 clones, roughly 90% being singletons. This receptor was identified in a man in his fifties with head and neck cancer. The sequenced sample was PBMCs.

CDR3 coding DNA: TGTGCCAGCAGCTCGGGACTAGCGGGAGTGGATGAGCAGTTCTTC. Its translation: CASSSGLAGVDEQFF. The rearrangement links TRBV11-1 to TRBJ2-1, with TRBD2 matching 14 bases. Germline trimming cut 4 bases from V and 8 bases from J; bases unmatched to any gene: 4. The length of the CDR3 is 15 residues. Germline CDR1 and CDR2: SGHAT and FQDESV (reference sequence).